The T cell receptor beta chain described here comes from a study of T cell repertoires in cytomegalovirus infection. This clonotype was seen many times. Its antigen is not identified. TCRdb processed the reads anew with MiXCR; each CDR3 protein has one entry. This table holds around 750,000 distinct CDR3 sequences, 30% to 35% found once. Trimming removed 5 bases at V and 4 bases at J, with 17 bases between. CDR1 is SGHTA and CDR2 is FQGNSA in the germline V gene. The CDR3 has 15 amino acids. The receptor comes from a human donor in good health (CMV status not recorded). Some clones in this sample may be carry-over from other donors' samples. The chain links TRBV7-2 to TRBJ1-2, with D maybe TRBD1 (5 bases). The specimen was cultured CD8+ T cells from PBMCs, collected from culture after CMV antigen stimulation. The CDR3 sequence is CASSDTGLLSYGYTF. The CDR3 region has the DNA TGTGCCAGCAGCGACACAGGTCTCCTCAGCTATGGCTACACCTTC.